The clone carrying this T cell receptor beta chain was found many times. Its specificity is unknown. Genomic DNA, serving as template, underwent TCR beta VDJ and CDR3 profiling. TCRdb passed the reads through MiXCR, listing each CDR3 protein once. The sample has under 250,000 distinct CDR3 sequences, 45% to 50% seen once. Before being chosen for sequencing, patients had shown CD8+CD57+ cell expansion by flow cytometry. Patient blood was sampled before any therapy had been received. These data belong to a study of CD8+CD57+ T cells in acquired aplastic anemia. Study summary: Across the sorted CD4+ and CD8+ cells, DNA amounts averaged roughly 3 ug.

Germline lookup yields CDR1 SGHDT and CDR2 YYEEEE. Trimming stripped 1 base from V and 1 base from J, with 14 bases between. The CDR3 totals 17 residues. Notes on the study in general: Between the patient and control groups, CD8+ Simpson's diversity did not differ significantly. Between patients and controls, around 31 CD8+ CDR3 sequences were found in common.

Sample: sorted CD4+, CD8+, or CD8+CD57+ T cells (not recorded which) from PBMCs. The TCR comes from a human donor with aplastic anemia. This chain links TRBV5-6 with TRBJ2-2, with D possibly being TRBD1 (6 bases). Written as DNA, the CDR3 is TGTGCCAGCAGCTTGTCTGTCACAGGGATGAACACCGGGGAGCTGTTTTTT. Protein: CASSLSVTGMNTGELFF. Complete variable domain (other parts from reference TRBV5-6 and TRBJ2-2): DAGVTQSPTHLIKTRGQQVTLRCSPKSGHDTVSWYQQALGQGPQFIFQYYEEEERQRGNFPDRFSGHQFPNYSSELNVNALLLGDSALYLCASSLSVTGMNTGELFFGEGSRLTVL.